This record concerns one T cell receptor beta chain sequence. CDR3 length: 15 amino acids. Germline V gene sequence: CDR1 SNHLY, CDR2 FYNNEI. Trimming shortened V by 5 bases and J by 6 bases, and 17 bases separated the two germline ends. The source of the sample is a study of shared clonotypes between healthy human individuals. The data were produced by immunoSEQ multiplex PCR, yet TCRdb's version contains in-frame clones alone and is incomplete. The table includes about 1 million clones, 65% to 80% detected once. The chain couples TRBV2 to TRBJ2-1; maybe TRBD2 (6 bases). This sequence originates from a man younger than 30 in good health. Sequenced sample: memory CD4+ T cells sorted from blood. Subset: CD45RA-negative fraction. The CDR3 DNA is TGTGCCAGCAGTACCTCCCTTGGACTAATCAATGAGCAGTTCTTC. Protein: CASSTSLGLINEQFF.